A single sample gave rise to the 25 T cell receptor beta chains below, sequenced in a study of molecular identifiers for immune sequencing clone quantification. TCRdb analysed the PCR reads with MiXCR anew, one entry per CDR3 protein. The sample includes about 320,000 distinct CDR3 sequences, about a fifth of them seen just once. The sample taken for sequencing was naive CD8+ T cells from blood, with Jurkat cell RNA spiked in. The subset: FACS-sorted CD8+CD4-CCR7+CD45RA+ naive T cells. These receptors all come from a human donor in good health. Some libraries in this study had Jurkat cell RNA spiked in.

The rearrangement links TRBV4-2 to TRBJ2-6; no clear D. The CDR3 runs to 16 residues. V dropped 4 bases and J dropped 2 bases, with 12 bases sitting between them. Germline values: CDR1 LGHNA, CDR2 YNFKEQ. CDR3 region: CASSRWSIAGANVLTF. The CDR3 DNA reads as TGTGCCAGCAGCCGATGGTCTATAGCTGGGGCCAACGTCCTGACTTTC.

In this sample, this clonotype turned up once. This may be a read error, as it is one base from a much larger clone. V and J are TRBV19 and TRBJ2-5; D remains unclear. CDR3 length: 16 amino acids. Germline V CDR1 and CDR2: LNHDA, SQIVND (reference sequence). The CDR3: CASSILVGRNQETQHF. CDR3 nucleotide sequence: TGTGCCAGTAGTATCCTAGTCGGACGGAATCAAGAGACCCAGCACTTC.

V and J are TRBV12-3 or TRBV12-4 and TRBJ2-1; D is undetermined. Trimming shortened V by 1 base and J by 9 bases, and 16 bases separated the two germline ends. This CDR3 has 15 amino acids. The CDR3 loop is CASSLEDPRGTEQFF. CDR3 in DNA: TGTGCCAGCAGTTTAGAGGACCCCCGCGGCACTGAGCAGTTCTTC.

V usage is TRBV7-3 and J usage is TRBJ2-7, with D possibly TRBD2 on 6 matching bases. V was clipped by 6 bases and J by 3 bases, with 21 bases between them. Per germline, CDR1 SGHTA and CDR2 FQGTGA. The CDR3 is 16 residues long. The CDR3 nucleotides read TGTGCCAGCAGTCCGGTGGGCGGGGAGAAGTTCTACGAGCAGTACTTC. Translated, it gives CASSPVGGEKFYEQYF. The full variable domain, its missing parts supplied by reference TRBV7-3 and TRBJ2-7, is GAGVSQTPSNKVTEKGKYVELRCDPISGHTALYWYRQSLGQGPEFLIYFQGTGAADDSGLPNDRFFAVRPEGSVSTLKIQRTERGDSAVYLCASSPVGGEKFYEQYFGPGTRLTVT.

This clonotype was observed many times. V gene TRBV4-1 combines with J gene TRBJ2-7, with 13 positions matching TRBD2. The germline V gene encodes CDR1 MGHRA and CDR2 YSYEKL. The CDR3 loop spans 16 amino acids. Losses at the gene ends were 1 base for V and 5 bases for J; bases not matched to a gene: 5. CDR3 in DNA: TGCGCCAGCAGCCAAGGTGGAGGACTAGCGGGAGACGAGCAGTACTTC. Translating it yields CASSQGGGLAGDEQYF.

This clonotype was recorded many times. The chain has TRBV12-3 or TRBV12-4 and TRBJ2-6; D is possibly TRBD1 (6 bases). This CDR3 has 15 amino acids. Trimming removed 6 bases at V and 0 bases at J, with 9 bases between. CDR3 sequence reads: CASRRTDSGANVLTF. The DNA for the CDR3 is TGTGCCAGCAGGCGGACAGACTCTGGGGCCAACGTCCTGACTTTC.

The table lists this clonotype with a count of one. The genes are TRBV30 and TRBJ2-1; 7 bases match TRBD2. CDR3 length: 15 amino acids. Germline-derived CDR1 and CDR2 are GTSNPN and SVGIG (reference sequence). V was pared by 4 bases and J by 8 bases, with 14 bases of the junction left unmatched. The CDR3 loop is CAWNAVGGGSYEQFF. The CDR3 nucleotides read TGTGCCTGGAATGCCGTTGGCGGGGGATCCTATGAGCAGTTCTTC.

This clonotype was observed a few times. A read error is possible here, since a much larger clone lies one base away. Since the CDR3 does not end with the conserved phenylalanine or tryptophan, this likely comes from a read error. The V call is TRBV5-1, the J call TRBJ2-3; D is uncertain. This CDR3 is built from 15 residues. V was shortened by 4 bases and J by 0 bases, with 12 bases between the two germline ends. The V gene's germline CDR1 is SGHRS and CDR2 YFSETQ. The CDR3 reads CASSEVSTSTDTQYY. The CDR3 nucleotides are TGCGCCAGCAGCGAGGTATCGACTAGCACAGATACGCAGTATTAT.

Comments on this clonotype: A junction boundary mismatches the germline segment, possibly from a read error. V gene TRBV11-2 combines with J gene TRBJ2-7, with 8 bases lining up with TRBD1. CDR1 is SGHAT, CDR2 FQNNGV, per germline. The CDR3 extends over 13 amino acids. The chain's CDR3 is CAGSIRGPYEQYF. CDR3 nucleotide sequence: TGTGCCGGCAGCATCAGGGGGCCCTACGAGCAGTACTTC. Using reference TRBV11-2 and TRBJ2-7 for the parts outside the CDR3, the full variable domain is EAGVAQSPRYKIIEKRQSVAFWCNPISGHATLYWYQQILGQGPKLLIQFQNNGVVDDSQLPKDRFSAERLKGVDSTLKIQPAKLEDSAVYLCAGSIRGPYEQYFGPGTRLTVT.

A remark on this clonotype: This may arise from a read error, as a much more abundant clone is one base away. This rearrangement joins TRBV7-2 to TRBJ2-7, with D perhaps matching TRBD1 or TRBD2 (5 bases each). Trimming took off 2 bases at V and 7 bases at J, with 18 bases between the two ends. Germline V CDR1 and CDR2: SGHTA, FQGNSA. The length of the CDR3 is 15 residues. This CDR3 reads CASSLLGTSYNEQYF. The CDR3 nucleotides read TGTGCCAGCAGCTTATTGGGGACGTCCTACAATGAGCAGTACTTC.

As to this clonotype: A much larger clone is a single base away; this may be a read error. The CDR3 protein is CASRIFGQDTEAFF. The CDR3 nucleotides read TGTGCCAGCAGAATATTTGGACAGGACACTGAAGCTTTCTTT. The chain uses TRBV6-2 or TRBV6-3 and TRBJ1-1, with 7 bases matching TRBD1. V was clipped by 6 bases and J by 3 bases; unmatched bases: 7. The CDR3 totals 14 residues. Germline V lookup: CDR1 MNHEY, CDR2 SVGEGT.

This clonotype was recorded a few times. J is TRBJ2-1 and V is TRBV11-2; possible D gene TRBD1, 6 bases. CDR1 is SGHAT and CDR2 is FQNNGV in the germline V gene. V was shortened by 4 bases and J by 3 bases, with 13 bases between the two germline ends. CDR3 length: 15 amino acids. The CDR3 DNA is TGTGCCAGCAGCTCCTCGGACAGTAGCTACAATGAGCAGTTCTTC. It encodes CASSSSDSSYNEQFF.

This clonotype was observed a handful of times. J is TRBJ1-1 and V is TRBV19; the D gene is possibly TRBD1 (5 bases). CDR3 length: 15 amino acids. CDR1 is LNHDA and CDR2 is SQIVND in the germline V gene (reference sequence). Trimming took off 1 base at V and 6 bases at J, with 15 bases between the two ends. In nucleotides, the CDR3 is TGTGCCAGTAGTATAGCCGGCAGGGCTGTCGCTGAAGCTTTCTTT. Protein product: CASSIAGRAVAEAFF.

This clonotype came up many times. This chain links TRBV12-3 or TRBV12-4 with TRBJ1-5; no definite D call. The ends were cut back, 6 bases at V and 3 bases at J, with 6 bases in the middle. CDR3 length: 12 residues. CDR3 in amino acids: CASSPHNQPQHF. The CDR3 DNA reads as TGTGCCAGCAGCCCTCACAATCAGCCCCAGCATTTT.

Concerning this clonotype: This may stem from a read error, because a much larger clone lies one nucleotide away. As DNA, the CDR3 is TGTGCCAGCAGCCACGGGGGGGGCAGGCAGCCCCAGCATTTT. As protein: CASSHGGGRQPQHF. V is TRBV7-9 and J is TRBJ1-5; TRBD1 might be the D (6 bases). There are 14 residues in the CDR3. V was trimmed by 5 bases and J by 7 bases, leaving 15 bases between them. Per germline, CDR1 SEHNR and CDR2 FQNEAQ (reference sequence).

This clonotype was recorded at least ten times. The chain has TRBV28 and TRBJ1-1, with TRBD1 as a possible D gene (5 bases). Trimming took off 7 bases at V and 1 base at J, with 13 bases between the two ends. The CDR3 contains 14 residues. The V gene's germline CDR1 is MDHEN and CDR2 SYDVKM. CDR3 nucleotide sequence: TGTGCCAGCACCCTGACAGCAACGAACACTGAAGCTTTCTTT. Translation: CASTLTATNTEAFF.

This clonotype showed up many times. This sequence joins TRBV6-5 and TRBJ1-2, with D hard to call. Germline CDR1 is MNHEY and CDR2 is SVGAGI. Trimming left V 0 bases short and J 7 bases short, with 9 bases between. The CDR3 totals 13 residues. Here the CDR3 DNA reads TGTGCCAGCAGTTACTCCCTGGCGTCTGGCTACACCTTC. This gives the protein CASSYSLASGYTF.

This clonotype was observed at least ten times. CDR3 nucleotides: TGTGCCAGCAGTCCTCGACAGGGAAGCTCCTACGAGCAGTACTTC. Residues: CASSPRQGSSYEQYF. The V and J genes are TRBV6-5 and TRBJ2-7, with 7 positions matching TRBD1. The CDR3 loop spans 15 amino acids. Losses at the gene ends were 5 bases for V and 0 bases for J; bases not matched to a gene: 7. Per the germline V gene, CDR1 is MNHEY and CDR2 is SVGAGI.

Only a few counts were recorded for this clonotype. This chain connects TRBV13 to TRBJ2-7; D ambiguous. CDR1 and CDR2 from the germline V gene are PRHDT and FYEKMQ (reference sequence). CDR3 length equals 15 residues. The V and J ends lost 0 bases and 7 bases respectively, with 16 bases between them. The CDR3 coding sequence is TGTGCCAGCAGCTTAGGCCTGAGTTCTCTGGGGGAGCAGTACTTC. Translating it yields CASSLGLSSLGEQYF.

This clonotype has ten or more counts. CDR3 protein: CASSGLIDEQYF. For the CDR3, the DNA is TGTGCCAGCAGTGGACTAATTGACGAGCAGTACTTC. V and J are TRBV6-6 and TRBJ2-7, with D tentatively TRBD2 (6 bases). Per the germline V gene, CDR1 is MNHNY and CDR2 is SVGAGI (reference sequence). The CDR3 totals 12 residues. Trimming took 5 bases from V and 5 from J, leaving 10 bases between them.

This clonotype was detected a few times. This chain joins TRBV1 and TRBJ2-3; whether TRBD2, the table's D call, matches the DNA was not checked. TRBV1 is given as a pseudogene. The CDR3 loop spans 18 amino acids. The CDR3 reads CTSSQDSLAGNSTDTQYF. The CDR3 DNA reads as TGCACCAGCAGCCAAGATTCACTAGCGGGGAACAGCACAGATACGCAGTATTTT.

This clonotype showed up many times. The J gene is TRBJ2-7, the V gene TRBV5-1; perhaps TRBD1 as D (5 bases). V lost 2 bases and J lost 4, with 16 bases in between. Germline CDR1 reads SGHRS; CDR2 reads YFSETQ. CDR3 length equals 15 residues. The CDR3 region has the DNA TGCGCCAGCAGCTTAAATGGGGCGCTTTTATACGAGCAGTACTTC. Translated, it gives CASSLNGALLYEQYF. Drawing the rest from reference TRBV5-1 and TRBJ2-7, the complete variable domain is KAGVTQTPRYLIKTRGQQVTLSCSPISGHRSVSWYQQTPGQGLQFLFEYFSETQRNKGNFPGRFSGRQFSNSRSEMNVSTLELGDSALYLCASSLNGALLYEQYFGPGTRLTVT.

The rearrangement joins TRBV15 to TRBJ2-7, with TRBD1 matching 7 bases. Germline V gives CDR1 LNHNV, CDR2 YYDKDF (reference sequence). The CDR3 is 13 residues long. Trimming took 1 base from V and 3 from J; bases not matched to a gene: 0. In DNA, the CDR3 is TGTGCCACCAGCAGAGGGGACAGCTACGAGCAGTACTTC. Translated: CATSRGDSYEQYF.

This clonotype was detected ten times or more. The CDR3 region is CASSLGSANIQYF. The CDR3 region has the DNA TGTGCCAGCAGTTTAGGTTCGGCAAACATTCAGTACTTC. The rearrangement joins TRBV28 to TRBJ2-4; D gene unclear. Germline loops: CDR1 MDHEN, CDR2 SYDVKM. V dropped 2 bases and J dropped 6 bases, with 8 bases sitting between them. This CDR3 has 13 residues.

This clonotype showed up many times. The V gene is TRBV9, the J gene TRBJ2-5, with D perhaps given as TRBD1 or TRBD2 (6 bases each). The CDR3 is 15 residues long. V was clipped by 0 bases and J by 5 bases, with 14 bases between them. Looked up from germline, CDR1 is SGDLS and CDR2 is YYNGEE. The CDR3 bases are TGTGCCAGCAGCGTAGATGGGGGGCAGTTGGAGACCCAGTACTTC. This gives the protein CASSVDGGQLETQYF.